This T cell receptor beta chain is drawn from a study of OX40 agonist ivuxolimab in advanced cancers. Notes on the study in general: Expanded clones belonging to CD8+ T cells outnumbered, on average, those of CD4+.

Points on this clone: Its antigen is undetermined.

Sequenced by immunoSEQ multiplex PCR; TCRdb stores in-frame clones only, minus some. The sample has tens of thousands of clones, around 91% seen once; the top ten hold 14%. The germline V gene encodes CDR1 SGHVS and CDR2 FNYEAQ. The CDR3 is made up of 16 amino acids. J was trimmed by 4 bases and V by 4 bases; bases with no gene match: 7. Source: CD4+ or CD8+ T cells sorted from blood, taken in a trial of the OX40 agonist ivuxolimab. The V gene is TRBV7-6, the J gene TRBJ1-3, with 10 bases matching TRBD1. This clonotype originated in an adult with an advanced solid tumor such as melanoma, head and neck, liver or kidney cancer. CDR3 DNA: TGTGCCAGCAGCTCCTCGACAGGGGGCAACGGAAACACCATATATTTT. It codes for CASSSSTGGNGNTIYF.